These 13 T cell receptor beta chains share one sample of origin, sequenced in a study of PD-L1 blockade in urothelial cancer. This sample's time point: pretreatment peripheral blood. Here immunoSEQ multiplex PCR was the method, and the copy in TCRdb shows in-frame clones only, minus some. This table has about 95,000 clones, around 90% appearing once. Sample: PBMCs, taken around atezolizumab (anti-PD-L1) treatment. The receptors were sampled from a man in his sixties with urothelial cancer.

The chain employs TRBV19 and TRBJ2-2, with 7 bases that match TRBD2. From germline, CDR1 is LNHDA and CDR2 SQIVND (reference sequence). Trimming cost V 1 base and J 5 bases; bases outside gene matches: 4. The CDR3 runs to 15 residues. CDR3 nucleotide sequence: TGTGCCAGTAGTATAGGGCGGGAGATGACCGGGGAGCTGTTTTTT. Translated, it gives CASSIGREMTGELFF.

The chain uses TRBV7-3 and TRBJ2-7; a weak D match, TRBD1 (6 bases). The germline V and J ends were trimmed by 0 bases and 5 bases, with 8 bases remaining between them. Germline V CDR1 and CDR2: SGHTA, FQGTGA. The CDR3 length is 13 residues. The CDR3 spells CASSLTRQDEQYF. The DNA of the CDR3 is TGTGCCAGCAGCTTAACCCGACAGGACGAGCAGTACTTC.

J is TRBJ1-2 and V is TRBV15, with D perhaps TRBD1 (5 bases). The length of the CDR3 is 19 residues. V lost 0 bases to trimming and J lost 4 bases, with 24 bases between them. Germline V CDR1 and CDR2: LNHNV, YYDKDF (reference sequence). The DNA of the CDR3 is TGTGCCACCAGCAGAGATGTAGGGGTAGGGACGACCGGGGGCTATGGCTACACCTTC. This encodes CATSRDVGVGTTGGYGYTF.

This rearrangement joins TRBV19 to TRBJ2-3; 7 bases are a match to TRBD1. The V gene end was trimmed by 6 bases and the J gene end by 1 base; junction bases not matched to a gene: 4. The CDR3 contains 14 residues. Germline values: CDR1 LNHDA, CDR2 SQIVND (reference sequence). CDR3 amino acids: CASSTGTGTDTQYF. For the CDR3, the DNA is TGTGCCAGTAGCACCGGGACAGGCACAGATACGCAGTATTTT.

This chain uses TRBV18 with TRBJ2-1; 13 nucleotides agree with TRBD2. Germline CDR1 reads KGHSH; CDR2 reads LQKENI. CDR3 length equals 14 residues. Germline trimming cut 5 bases from V and 8 bases from J; bases unmatched to any gene: 3. Here the CDR3 DNA reads TGTGCCAGCTCATCAGGACTAGCGGGGGATGAGCAGTTCTTC. It translates to CASSSGLAGDEQFF.

The chain joins TRBV28 to TRBJ1-1; 7 bases fit TRBD1. Trimming at V came to 4 bases and at J to 3 bases, leaving 5 bases not matched to a gene. Germline CDR1 is MDHEN and CDR2 is SYDVKM. This CDR3 has 14 amino acids. The CDR3 DNA is TGTGCCAGCAGTTCGGGACAGCTATACACTGAAGCTTTCTTT. It specifies CASSSGQLYTEAFF.

The chain recombines TRBV19 with TRBJ2-3, with D possibly TRBD1 on 6 matching bases. Trimming took off 0 bases at V and 0 bases at J, with 7 bases between the two ends. This CDR3 spans 15 amino acids. CDR1 is LNHDA and CDR2 is SQIVND in the germline V gene (reference sequence). The CDR3 spells CASSIEQGSTDTQYF. In DNA, the CDR3 is TGTGCCAGTAGTATAGAACAGGGTAGCACAGATACGCAGTATTTT.

The gene calls are TRBV27 and TRBJ2-5; D not certain. Trimming pared 8 bases from V and 5 bases from J, leaving 9 bases between. CDR3 length equals 11 residues. Germline CDR1 reads MNHEY; CDR2 reads SMNVEV (reference sequence). The CDR3, as DNA: TGTGCCAGCGCGGTAGAGGAGACCCAGTACTTC. Translating it yields CASAVEETQYF.

V usage is TRBV7-9 and J usage is TRBJ2-5, with 9 nucleotides matching TRBD1. V dropped 6 bases and J dropped 1; count of bases not matched to a gene: 3. The CDR3 totals 14 residues. Germline V gene lookup returns CDR1 SEHNR and CDR2 FQNEAQ (reference sequence). CDR3 nucleotides: TGTGCCAGCAGGTCGACAGGGGGCCAAGAGACCCAGTACTTC. Protein sequence: CASRSTGGQETQYF.

The CDR3 sequence: CASSLEGRGDEQYF. As DNA, the CDR3 is TGCGCCAGCAGCTTGGAGGGCAGGGGGGACGAGCAGTACTTC. The gene calls are TRBV5-1 and TRBJ2-7, with D perhaps TRBD1 (7 bases). The V gene lost 0 bases and the J gene lost 5 bases, with 12 bases spanning the gap. The CDR3 contains 14 residues. The germline CDR1 and CDR2 sequences are SGHRS and YFSETQ.

The J gene is TRBJ1-1, the V gene TRBV19; no clear D. Trimming cost V 4 bases and J 1 base, with 4 bases left between them. The CDR3 has 12 residues. Germline lookup yields CDR1 LNHDA and CDR2 SQIVND (reference sequence). The CDR3 protein is CASSKQNTEAFF. CDR3 sequence (DNA): TGTGCCAGTAGTAAACAGAACACTGAAGCTTTCTTT.

The J gene is TRBJ2-7, the V gene TRBV7-3, with D maybe TRBD2 (5 bases). V lost 4 bases, J lost 4 bases, and 14 bases lay in between. CDR1 SGHTA and CDR2 FQGTGA come from the germline V gene. There are 14 residues in the CDR3. The CDR3 sequence is CASSSRGPSYEQYF. CDR3 DNA: TGTGCCAGCAGCTCCAGAGGGCCCTCGTACGAGCAGTACTTC. Full variable domain (remainder filled in from reference TRBV7-3 and TRBJ2-7): GAGVSQTPSNKVTEKGKYVELRCDPISGHTALYWYRQSLGQGPEFLIYFQGTGAADDSGLPNDRFFAVRPEGSVSTLKIQRTERGDSAVYLCASSSRGPSYEQYFGPGTRLTVT.

The chain joins TRBV27 to TRBJ1-5, with D unresolved. V was shortened by 8 bases and J by 5 bases, with 13 bases between the two germline ends. Germline V gene sequence: CDR1 MNHEY, CDR2 SMNVEV (reference sequence). The CDR3 totals 13 residues. CDR3 sequence: CASSAALDQPQHF. As DNA, the CDR3 is TGTGCCAGCTCGGCGGCGTTGGATCAGCCCCAGCATTTT.